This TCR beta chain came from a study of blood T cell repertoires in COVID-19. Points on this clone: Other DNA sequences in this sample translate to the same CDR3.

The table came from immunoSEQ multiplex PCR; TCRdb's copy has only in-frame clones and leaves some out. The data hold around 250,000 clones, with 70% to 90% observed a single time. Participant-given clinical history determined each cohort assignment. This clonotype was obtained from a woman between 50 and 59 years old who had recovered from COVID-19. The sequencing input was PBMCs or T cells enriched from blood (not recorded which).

Written as DNA, the CDR3 is TGTGCCAGCAGCTTGAGCGGTGCGAACACCGGGGAGCTGTTTTTT. Translation: CASSLSGANTGELFF. This chain uses TRBV11-3 with TRBJ2-2; tentative D call: TRBD2 (5 bases). Germline assignment: CDR1 SGHNT and CDR2 YENEEA. This CDR3 contains 15 residues. The V gene lost 3 bases and the J gene lost 0 bases, with 8 bases spanning the gap. Complete variable domain (other parts from reference TRBV11-3 and TRBJ2-2): EAGVVQSPRYKIIEKKQPVAFWCNPISGHNTLYWYLQNLGQGPELLIRYENEEAVDDSQLPKDRFSAERLKGVDSTLKIQPAELGDSAVYLCASSLSGANTGELFFGEGSRLTVL.